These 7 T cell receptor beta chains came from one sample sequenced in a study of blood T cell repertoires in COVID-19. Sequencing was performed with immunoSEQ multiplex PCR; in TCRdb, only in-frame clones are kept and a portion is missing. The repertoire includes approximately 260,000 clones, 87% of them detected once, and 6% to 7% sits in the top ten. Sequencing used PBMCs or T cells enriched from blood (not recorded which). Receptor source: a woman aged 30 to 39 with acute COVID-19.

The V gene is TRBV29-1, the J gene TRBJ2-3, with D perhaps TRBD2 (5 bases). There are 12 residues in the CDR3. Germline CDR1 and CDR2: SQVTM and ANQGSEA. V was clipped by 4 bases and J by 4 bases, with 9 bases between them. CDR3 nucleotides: TGCAGCGTTGGATCCGGGGCAGATACGCAGTATTTT. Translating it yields CSVGSGADTQYF.

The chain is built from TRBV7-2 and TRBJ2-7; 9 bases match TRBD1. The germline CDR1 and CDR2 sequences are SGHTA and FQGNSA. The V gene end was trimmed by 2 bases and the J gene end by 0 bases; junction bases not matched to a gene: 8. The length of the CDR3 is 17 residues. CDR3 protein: CASSLRTGTGTSYEQYF. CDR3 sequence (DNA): TGTGCCAGCAGCTTACGGACCGGGACAGGGACCTCCTACGAGCAGTACTTC.

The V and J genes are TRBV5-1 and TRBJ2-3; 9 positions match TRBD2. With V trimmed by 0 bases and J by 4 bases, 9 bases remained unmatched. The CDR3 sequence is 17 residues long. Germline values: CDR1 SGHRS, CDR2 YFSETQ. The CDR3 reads CASSLEVSGGVADTQYF. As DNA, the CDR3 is TGCGCCAGCAGCTTGGAAGTTAGCGGGGGTGTGGCAGATACGCAGTATTTT. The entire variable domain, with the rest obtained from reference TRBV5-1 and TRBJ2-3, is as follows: KAGVTQTPRYLIKTRGQQVTLSCSPISGHRSVSWYQQTPGQGLQFLFEYFSETQRNKGNFPGRFSGRQFSNSRSEMNVSTLELGDSALYLCASSLEVSGGVADTQYFGPGTRLTVL.

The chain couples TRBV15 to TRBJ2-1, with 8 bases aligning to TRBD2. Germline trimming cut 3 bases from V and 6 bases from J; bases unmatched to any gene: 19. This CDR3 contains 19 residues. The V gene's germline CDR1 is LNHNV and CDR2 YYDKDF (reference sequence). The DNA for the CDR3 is TGTGCCACCAGCAGTCTTAGTCGTAGAGTAGCGGGATATGGCAATGAGCAGTTCTTC. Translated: CATSSLSRRVAGYGNEQFF.

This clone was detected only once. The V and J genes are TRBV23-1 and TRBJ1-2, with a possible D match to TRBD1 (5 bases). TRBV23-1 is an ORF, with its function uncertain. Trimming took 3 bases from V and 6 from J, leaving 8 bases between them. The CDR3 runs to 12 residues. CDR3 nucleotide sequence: TGCGCCAGCAGTCAGTCCAGGGATGGCTACACCTTC. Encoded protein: CASSQSRDGYTF.

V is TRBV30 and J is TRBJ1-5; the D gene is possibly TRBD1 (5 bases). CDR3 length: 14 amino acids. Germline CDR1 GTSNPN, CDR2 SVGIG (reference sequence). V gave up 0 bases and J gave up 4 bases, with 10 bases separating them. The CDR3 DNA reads TGTGCCTGGAGTGTGGGGCAGCTAAATCAGCCCCAGCATTTT. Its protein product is CAWSVGQLNQPQHF.

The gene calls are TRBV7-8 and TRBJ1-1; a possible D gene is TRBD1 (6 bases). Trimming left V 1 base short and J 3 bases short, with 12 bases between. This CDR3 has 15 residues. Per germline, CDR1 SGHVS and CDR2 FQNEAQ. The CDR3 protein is CASSLGAGAHTEAFF. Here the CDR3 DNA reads TGTGCCAGCAGCTTAGGCGCGGGGGCCCACACTGAAGCTTTCTTT.